This T cell receptor (beta chain) was obtained from a study of cytomegalovirus exposure and HLA in healthy donors. Whole-study findings and limits: Among donors in an Asian-associated ancestry cluster, a later analysis reportedly found fewer N-insertions than the roughly 670-donor mean.

On this clone: Antigen specificity is unknown.

PCR used 60 Vbeta primers and 13 Jbeta primers. TCRdb keeps only in-frame clones here, not all; method: immunoSEQ multiplex PCR. The sample includes 110,000 to 150,000 clones, roughly 80% of them seen just once. CDR1 is MNHNY, CDR2 SVGAGI, per germline (reference sequence). This CDR3 has 12 amino acids. Trimming left V 5 bases short and J 4 bases short, with 8 bases between. Sequences were obtained from PBMCs. This sequence originates from a middle-aged woman in good health and CMV-seropositive. The chain is built from TRBV6-6 and TRBJ2-5; D uncertain. The DNA for the CDR3 is TGTGCCAGCAGTAGGCCGGGAGAGACCCAGTACTTC. Translated, it gives CASSRPGETQYF.